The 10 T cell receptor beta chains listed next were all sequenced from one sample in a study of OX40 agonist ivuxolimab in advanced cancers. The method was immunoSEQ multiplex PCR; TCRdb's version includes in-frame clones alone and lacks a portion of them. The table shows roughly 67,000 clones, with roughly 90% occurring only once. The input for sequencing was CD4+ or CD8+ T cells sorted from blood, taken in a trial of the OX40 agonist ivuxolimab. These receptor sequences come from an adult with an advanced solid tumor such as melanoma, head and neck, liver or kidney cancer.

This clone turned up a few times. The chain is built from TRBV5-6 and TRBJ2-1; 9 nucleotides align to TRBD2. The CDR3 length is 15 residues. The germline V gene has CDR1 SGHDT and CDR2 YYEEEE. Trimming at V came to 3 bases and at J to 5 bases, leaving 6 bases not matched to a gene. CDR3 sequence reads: CASSSPGLANNEQFF. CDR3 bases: TGTGCCAGCAGCTCACCGGGACTAGCTAACAATGAGCAGTTCTTC.

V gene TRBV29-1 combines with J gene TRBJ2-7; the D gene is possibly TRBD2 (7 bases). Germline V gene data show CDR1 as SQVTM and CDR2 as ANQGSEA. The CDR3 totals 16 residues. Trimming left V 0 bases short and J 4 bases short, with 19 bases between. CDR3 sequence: CSVEDLGGGTGYEQYF. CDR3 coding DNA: TGCAGCGTTGAAGATCTTGGGGGGGGCACGGGTTACGAGCAGTACTTC.

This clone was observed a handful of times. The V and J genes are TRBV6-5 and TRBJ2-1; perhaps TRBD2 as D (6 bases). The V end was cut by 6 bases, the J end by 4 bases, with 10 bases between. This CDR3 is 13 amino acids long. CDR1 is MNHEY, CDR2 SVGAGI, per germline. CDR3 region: CASRRDSYNEQFF. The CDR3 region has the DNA TGTGCCAGCAGGAGGGACTCTTACAATGAGCAGTTCTTC.

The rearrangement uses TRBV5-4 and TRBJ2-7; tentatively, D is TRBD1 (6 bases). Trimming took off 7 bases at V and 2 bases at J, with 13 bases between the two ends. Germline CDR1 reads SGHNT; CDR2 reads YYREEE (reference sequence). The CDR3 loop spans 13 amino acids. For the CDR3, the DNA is TGTGCCAGCTCGGAACAGGGCCCCTACGAGCAGTACTTC. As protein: CASSEQGPYEQYF.

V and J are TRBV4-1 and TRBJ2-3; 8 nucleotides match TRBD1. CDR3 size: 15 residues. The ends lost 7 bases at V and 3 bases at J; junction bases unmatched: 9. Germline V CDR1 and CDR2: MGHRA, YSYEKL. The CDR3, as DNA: TGCGCCAGCACCCCGGACAGGGAGGTGACAGATACGCAGTATTTT. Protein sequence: CASTPDREVTDTQYF.

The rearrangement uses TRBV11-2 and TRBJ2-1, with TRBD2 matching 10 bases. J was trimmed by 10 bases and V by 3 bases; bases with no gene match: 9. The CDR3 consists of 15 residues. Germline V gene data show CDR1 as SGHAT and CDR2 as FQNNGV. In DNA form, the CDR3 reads TGTGCCAGCAGCTTCCTAGCGGGAGAACCCGGGGAGCAGTTCTTC. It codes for CASSFLAGEPGEQFF.

This CDR3 reads CASRAPGTGNEKLFF. The CDR3 DNA reads as TGTGCCAGTAGGGCCCCCGGGACCGGTAATGAAAAACTGTTTTTT. This sequence joins TRBV19 and TRBJ1-4; D might be TRBD1 (5 bases). CDR3 length: 15 amino acids. Germline CDR1 and CDR2: LNHDA and SQIVND (reference sequence). V lost 6 bases to trimming and J lost 4 bases, with 15 bases between them.

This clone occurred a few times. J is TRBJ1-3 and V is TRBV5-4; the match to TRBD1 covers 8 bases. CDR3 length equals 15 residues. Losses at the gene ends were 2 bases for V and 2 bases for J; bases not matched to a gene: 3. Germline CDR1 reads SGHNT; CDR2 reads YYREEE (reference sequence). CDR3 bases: TGTGCCAGCAGCTTACAGGGGGTGACTGGAAACACCATATATTTT. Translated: CASSLQGVTGNTIYF.

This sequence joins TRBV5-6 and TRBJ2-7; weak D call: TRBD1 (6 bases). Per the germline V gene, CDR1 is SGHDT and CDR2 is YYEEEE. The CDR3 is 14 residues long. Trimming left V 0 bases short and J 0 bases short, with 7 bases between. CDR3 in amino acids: CASSLDRASYEQYF. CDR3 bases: TGTGCCAGCAGCTTGGACAGGGCCTCCTACGAGCAGTACTTC.

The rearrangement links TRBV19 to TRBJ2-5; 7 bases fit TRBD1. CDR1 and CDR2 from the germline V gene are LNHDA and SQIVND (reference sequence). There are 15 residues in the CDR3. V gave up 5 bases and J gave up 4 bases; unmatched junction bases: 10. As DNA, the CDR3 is TGTGCCAGTAGTGAATCTACAGGGGACGGAGAGACCCAGTACTTC. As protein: CASSESTGDGETQYF.